The 16 T cell receptor beta chains below come from one sample, sequenced in a study of radiotherapy plus CTLA-4 blockade in lung cancer. Clones were read by immunoSEQ multiplex PCR, and TCRdb kept only the in-frame ones, dropping some. The sample lists about 55,000 clones, roughly four fifths seen once, with 5% to 6.5% in the top ten. The sequences come from peripheral blood, collected from a patient treated with radiotherapy plus ipilimumab. The receptor source for this set is a human donor with non-small cell lung cancer whose response to radiotherapy plus ipilimumab could not be evaluated.

J is TRBJ2-1 and V is TRBV4-3, with a weak D call TRBD1 (5 bases). The CDR3 sequence is 13 residues long. Trimming shortened V by 2 bases and J by 8 bases, and 10 bases separated the two germline ends. CDR1 LGHNA and CDR2 YSLEER come from the germline V gene. CDR3 bases: TGCGCCAGCAGCCAAAAGGGGCTGGATGAGCAGTTCTTC. This gives the protein CASSQKGLDEQFF.

This clone appeared a single time. Here the CDR3 reads CATSNLAKNIQYF. For the CDR3, the DNA is TGTGCCACCAGCAACTTGGCCAAAAACATTCAGTACTTC. V gene TRBV15 combines with J gene TRBJ2-4; D uncertain. The germline V gene encodes CDR1 LNHNV and CDR2 YYDKDF (reference sequence). CDR3 length: 13 amino acids. Deletions cut 4 bases from V and 1 base from J, with 5 bases between.

The rearrangement uses TRBV7-2 and TRBJ2-7, with 13 bases fitting TRBD2. This CDR3 contains 16 residues. The J segment lost 4 bases and the V segment lost 5 bases, leaving 8 bases of the junction unmatched. Germline lookup yields CDR1 SGHTA and CDR2 FQGNSA. As DNA, the CDR3 is TGTGCCAGCAGCCCCGCACTAGCGGGAGGGCCGTACGAGCAGTACTTC. It translates to CASSPALAGGPYEQYF. Full variable domain (rest looked up from reference TRBV7-2 and TRBJ2-7): GAGVSQSPSNKVTEKGKDVELRCDPISGHTALYWYRQSLGQGLEFLIYFQGNSAPDKSGLPSDRFSAERTGGSVSTLTIQRTQQEDSAVYLCASSPALAGGPYEQYFGPGTRLTVT.

The CDR3 sequence is CASSVGQGDTEAFF. Written as DNA, the CDR3 is TGTGCCAGCAGTGTGGGACAGGGCGACACTGAAGCTTTCTTT. The chain recombines TRBV28 with TRBJ1-1, with 9 bases lining up with TRBD1. Germline V gene lookup returns CDR1 MDHEN and CDR2 SYDVKM. The CDR3 is 14 residues long. V lost 5 bases, J lost 3 bases, and 4 bases stayed unmatched.

The CDR3 loop reads CASSERAGANYGYTF. In nucleotides, the CDR3 is TGTGCCAGCAGTGAAAGGGCAGGGGCTAACTATGGCTACACCTTC. This chain connects TRBV6-1 to TRBJ1-2; D perhaps matches TRBD1 (6 bases). Germline V gene sequence: CDR1 MNHNS, CDR2 SASEGT. V was shortened by 2 bases and J by 0 bases, with 10 bases between the two germline ends. The CDR3 has 15 residues.

The chain links TRBV7-9 to TRBJ2-7; the match to TRBD1 covers 9 bases. The J segment lost 6 bases and the V segment lost 5 bases, leaving 8 bases of the junction unmatched. The CDR3 has 14 residues. From germline, CDR1 is SEHNR and CDR2 FQNEAQ (reference sequence). CDR3 amino acids: CASSPKGQGREQYF. The CDR3 coding sequence is TGTGCCAGCAGCCCCAAGGGACAGGGCCGCGAGCAGTACTTC.

The chain combines TRBV7-9 with TRBJ2-6; D is possibly TRBD2 (5 bases). This CDR3 region has 17 residues. The germline V gene encodes CDR1 SEHNR and CDR2 FQNEAQ (reference sequence). The V end lost 2 bases, the J end lost 1 base, and 12 bases lay between the germline ends. CDR3 sequence: CASSLRRTLSGANVLTF. The CDR3 DNA follows: TGTGCCAGCAGCTTAAGGCGGACTCTGTCTGGGGCCAACGTCCTGACTTTC.

This clone was counted once. V gene TRBV2 combines with J gene TRBJ2-3, with 7 bases that match TRBD1. J gave up 4 bases and V 7 bases, and 8 bases lay outside the gene matches. Germline values: CDR1 SNHLY, CDR2 FYNNEI. The CDR3 has 14 residues. The CDR3 loop reads CASTFRQGSDTQYF. The CDR3 DNA reads TGTGCCAGCACTTTCCGACAGGGCTCAGATACGCAGTATTTT.

The chain has TRBV28 and TRBJ1-2; TRBD1 aligns across 8 bases. The CDR3 is 14 residues long. CDR1 and CDR2 (germline): MDHEN, SYDVKM. The ends lost 5 bases at V and 6 bases at J; junction bases unmatched: 8. This CDR3 is CASSPRGPWDGYTF. CDR3 sequence (DNA): TGTGCCAGCAGTCCCAGGGGGCCGTGGGATGGCTACACCTTC.

The gene calls are TRBV9 and TRBJ2-1; D unclear. Trimming took off 0 bases at V and 3 bases at J, with 13 bases between the two ends. Germline-derived CDR1 and CDR2 are SGDLS and YYNGEE. This CDR3 is 16 amino acids long. The CDR3 coding sequence is TGTGCCAGCAGCGTAGCTCTTTCTAGTTACTACAATGAGCAGTTCTTC. It encodes CASSVALSSYYNEQFF.

The rearrangement uses TRBV19 and TRBJ1-5; the match to TRBD1 covers 8 bases. The junction had 7 bases not matched to a gene; V was cut back by 5 bases and J by 7 bases. CDR1 is LNHDA, CDR2 SQIVND, per germline (reference sequence). The CDR3 runs 14 residues. CDR3 sequence: CASSPDRGRQPQHF. In nucleotides, the CDR3 is TGTGCCAGTAGTCCAGACAGGGGTAGACAGCCCCAGCATTTT.

CDR3 residues: CASSLEAASLDTQYF. Here the CDR3 DNA reads TGTGCCAGCAGCTTAGAGGCGGCCTCTCTGGATACGCAGTATTTT. This chain uses TRBV7-2 with TRBJ2-3; D is uncertain. The V end was cut by 1 base, the J end by 6 bases, with 14 bases between. CDR3 length: 15 residues. Germline CDR1 and CDR2: SGHTA and FQGNSA.

A remark on this clone: Mismatch with germline at one junction end may stem from a read error. The V and J genes are TRBV10-3 and TRBJ1-1; D remains unclear. The CDR3 loop spans 17 amino acids. CDR1 ENHRY and CDR2 SYGVKD come from the germline V gene. CDR3 sequence: CAISESPLQQPNTEAFF. Here the CDR3 DNA reads TGTGCCATCAGCGAGTCTCCTCTACAGCAACCGAACACTGAAGCTTTCTTT.

V and J are TRBV19 and TRBJ2-5, with D maybe TRBD1 (5 bases). The CDR3 runs to 13 residues. The V end was cut by 2 bases, the J end by 2 bases, with 6 bases between. In germline, CDR1 is LNHDA, CDR2 SQIVND (reference sequence). The CDR3 DNA is TGTGCCAGTAGTATACAGGGACAAGAGACCCAGTACTTC. This codes for CASSIQGQETQYF.

The rearrangement links TRBV9 to TRBJ1-2; perhaps TRBD1 as D (6 bases). The germline V gene encodes CDR1 SGDLS and CDR2 YYNGEE. The CDR3 consists of 15 residues. V was shortened by 4 bases and J by 5 bases, with 18 bases between the two germline ends. The CDR3, as DNA: TGTGCCAGCAGCCCAGGTGCAGGGGATTGGTATGGCTACACCTTC. Encoded protein: CASSPGAGDWYGYTF.

This clone appeared a few times. This chain connects TRBV11-2 to TRBJ2-3, with TRBD1 matching 10 bases. The CDR3 spans 15 residues. V shed 5 bases, J shed 2 bases, and the junction held 4 bases outside the gene matches. Germline CDR1 and CDR2: SGHAT and FQNNGV. The DNA for the CDR3 is TGTGCCAGCAGCGTCGGGACAGGGGACACAGATACGCAGTATTTT. This translates into CASSVGTGDTDTQYF.